The present entry profiles one T cell receptor beta chain with its context. This clonotype was observed at least ten times. No cognate antigen has been identified for it. No qualities accompany the bases; no much larger clone lies one base away. The time point label of this sample denotes: persistent/refractory GD, antithyroid drugs over 5 years with positive TRAb. RNA was extracted from PBMCs in TRIzol for both TCR sequencing and RNA sequencing. Graves' disease was diagnosed according to American Thyroid Association guidelines. Patients were recruited from an endocrinology department in Xi'an, China. From each patient, roughly 9 milliliters of peripheral blood was collected into an EDTA anticoagulant tube. Ficoll Paque Plus density gradient separation was used to isolate PBMCs, and no further T cell sorting was done. An Agilent 2100 Bioanalyzer and agarose gel were used to check RNA quality, and a NanoDrop 2000 was used to measure RNA concentration.

The sample comes from a study of regulatory T cells in long-lasting Graves disease (dated by TCRdb to the early 2020s). A note on the overall study: Persistent Graves' disease meant more than 5 years of antithyroid drug treatment with TSH receptor autoantibodies that stayed positive. Persistent Graves' disease patients were compared with newly diagnosed Graves' disease patients by peripheral blood TCR sequencing and RNA sequencing. The study was registered as a clinical trial and conducted in China. TCR sequencing covered some 13 persistent and some 20 newly diagnosed Graves' disease patients, some 33 samples in total. In the clinical cohort, patients with persistent Graves' disease had used antithyroid drugs for an average of around ten years. Study-wide conclusions, independent of this receptor: Persistent Graves' disease patients showed lower TCR Shannon entropy and fewer highly expanded clones than newly diagnosed patients, suggesting clonal expansion. Because the primary lesion, thyroid tissue, could not be accessed, the study looked at peripheral blood alone. TRBV28, TRBJ1-2 and TRBJ2-5 were preferentially used in persistent disease, while TRBV20-1 and TRBJ2-1 were favored in newly diagnosed disease. Patients with persistent disease shared more public clonotypes (about 3,000) than newly diagnosed patients did (roughly 970). Only the TCR beta chain was sequenced and analyzed. As a limitation, the authors acknowledged that the small sample size may reduce accuracy.

Library preparation used multiplex PCR. TCRdb records Illumina HiSeq 4000 as the sequencer. iRepertoire HTBI primers and Arm-PCR amplification of CDR3 regions were used to construct TCR beta libraries. Before sequencing, the PCR products went through gel purification. The paper's processing steps were these. Gene usage analysis of CDR3 amino acid clonotypes relied on the approximately 68 TRBV and about 13 TRBJ segments identified across samples. Filtered high-quality paired reads were merged into contigs using COPE and FqMerger. BLAST was used to align contigs to IMGT TRBV, TRBD and TRBJ reference genes, and CDR3 was defined according to IMGT. Any clonotype with a frequency above 0.1% was classified as a highly expanded clone. Repertoire diversity was measured by Shannon entropy, and V-J evenness by the Gini coefficient. A clonotype was considered public if more than one individual shared it. TCRdb took the public reads, trimmed them with fastp at Q25, ran MiXCR for clone calling and kept in-frame beta chains. Rows are combined by CDR3 protein, so each entry shows the most common genes and DNA. TCRdb assigned the V and J calls; the authors' analysis was not used. Present in this sample are 350,000 to 500,000 distinct CDR3 sequences, approximately 22% of which were seen just once. 14% of the sample is held by the ten biggest clonotypes.

V is cut by 0 bases and J by 10 bases, and the space between the germline ends is 10 bases. From the cysteine through the phenylalanine, the CDR3 covers 13 amino acids. The kept DNA is CDR3 alone, 39 bases in frame from the first base. This specimen consisted of peripheral blood mononuclear cells (PBMCs), obtained when the disease was refractory, from a patient treated with antithyroid drugs. The rearrangement combines TRBV12-3 or TRBV12-4 with TRBJ2-1; no D segment can be confidently identified. This receptor was identified in a female donor with Graves disease. The DNA is TGTGCCAGCAGTTTAGCGCTTGAAGGGGAGCAGTTCTTC. Translated, this is CASSLALEGEQFF.